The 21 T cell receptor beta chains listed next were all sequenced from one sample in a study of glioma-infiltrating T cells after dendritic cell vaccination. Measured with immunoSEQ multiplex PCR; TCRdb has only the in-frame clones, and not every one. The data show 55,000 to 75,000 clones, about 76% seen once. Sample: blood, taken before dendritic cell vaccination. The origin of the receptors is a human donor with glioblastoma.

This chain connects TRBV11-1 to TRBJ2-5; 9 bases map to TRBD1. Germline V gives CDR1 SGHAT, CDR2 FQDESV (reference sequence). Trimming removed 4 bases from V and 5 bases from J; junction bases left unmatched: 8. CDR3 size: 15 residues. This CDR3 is CASSWGQGDVETQYF. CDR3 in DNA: TGTGCCAGCAGCTGGGGACAGGGCGACGTGGAGACCCAGTACTTC.

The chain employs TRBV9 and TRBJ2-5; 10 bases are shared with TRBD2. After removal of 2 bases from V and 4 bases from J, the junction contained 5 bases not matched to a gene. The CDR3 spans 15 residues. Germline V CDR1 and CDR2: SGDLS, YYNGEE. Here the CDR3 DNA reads TGTGCCAGCAGCGTCACTAGCGGGGCCGGAGAGACCCAGTACTTC. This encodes CASSVTSGAGETQYF.

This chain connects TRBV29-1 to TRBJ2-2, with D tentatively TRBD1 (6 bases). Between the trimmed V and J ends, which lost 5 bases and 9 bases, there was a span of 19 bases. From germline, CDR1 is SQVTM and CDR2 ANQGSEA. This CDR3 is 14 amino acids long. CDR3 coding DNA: TGCAGCGTTACGGGCCAGACAGGAAACCGGGAGCTGTTTTTT. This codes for CSVTGQTGNRELFF.

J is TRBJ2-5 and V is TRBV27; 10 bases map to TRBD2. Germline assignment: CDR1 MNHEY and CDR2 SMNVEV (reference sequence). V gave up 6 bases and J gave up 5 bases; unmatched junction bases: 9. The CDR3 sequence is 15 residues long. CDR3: CASRPGLARAETQYF. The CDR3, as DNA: TGTGCCAGCAGGCCGGGACTAGCGAGGGCGGAGACCCAGTACTTC.

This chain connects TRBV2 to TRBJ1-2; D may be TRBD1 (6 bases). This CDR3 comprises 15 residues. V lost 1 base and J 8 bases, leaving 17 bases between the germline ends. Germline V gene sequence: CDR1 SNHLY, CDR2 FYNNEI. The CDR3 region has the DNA TGTGCCAGCAGTGAAGAAGGGCAGGGGCACTCCGGCTACACCTTC. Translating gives CASSEEGQGHSGYTF.

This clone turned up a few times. As DNA, the CDR3 is TGTGCCAGCAGCCAAACAGGGGGCATCACTGAAGCTTTCTTT. The encoded protein is CASSQTGGITEAFF. The chain employs TRBV7-3 and TRBJ1-1; 9 bases agree with TRBD1. The trim removed 5 bases at V and 4 bases at J, leaving 5 bases unmatched. CDR1 and CDR2 from the germline V gene are SGHTA and FQGTGA. This CDR3 is 14 amino acids long.

The CDR3: CATSREPGQGYGYTF. The CDR3 bases are TGTGCCACCAGCAGGGAACCTGGACAGGGCTATGGCTACACCTTC. The V gene is TRBV15, the J gene TRBJ1-2; 8 bases align to TRBD1. Per germline, CDR1 LNHNV and CDR2 YYDKDF (reference sequence). This CDR3 comprises 15 residues. The junction had 7 bases not matched to a gene; V was cut back by 3 bases and J by 4 bases. Based on the CDR3 plus reference TRBV15 and TRBJ1-2, the full variable domain is DAMVIQNPRYQVTQFGKPVTLSCSQTLNHNVMYWYQQKSSQAPKLLFHYYDKDFNNEADTPDNFQSRRPNTSFCFLDIRSPGLGDTAMYLCATSREPGQGYGYTFGSGTRLTVV.

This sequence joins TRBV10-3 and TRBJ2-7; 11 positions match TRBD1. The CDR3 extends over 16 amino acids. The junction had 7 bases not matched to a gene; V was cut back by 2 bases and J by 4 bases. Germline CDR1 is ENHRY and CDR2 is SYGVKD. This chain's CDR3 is CAISEGGQGVYYEQYF. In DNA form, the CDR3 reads TGTGCCATCAGTGAGGGGGGACAGGGGGTATATTACGAGCAGTACTTC.

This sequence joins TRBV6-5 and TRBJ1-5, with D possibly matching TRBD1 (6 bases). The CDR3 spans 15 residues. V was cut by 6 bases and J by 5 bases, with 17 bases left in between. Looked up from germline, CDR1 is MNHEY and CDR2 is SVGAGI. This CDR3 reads CASSRFRQDHQPQHF. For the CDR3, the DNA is TGTGCCAGCAGCCGCTTCCGACAGGACCATCAGCCCCAGCATTTT.

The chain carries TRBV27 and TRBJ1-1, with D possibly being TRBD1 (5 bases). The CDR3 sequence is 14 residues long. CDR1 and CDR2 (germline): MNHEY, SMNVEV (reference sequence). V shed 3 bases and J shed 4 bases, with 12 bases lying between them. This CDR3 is CASSLGGTITEAFF. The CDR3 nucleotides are TGTGCCAGCAGTTTGGGGGGGACGATCACTGAAGCTTTCTTT.

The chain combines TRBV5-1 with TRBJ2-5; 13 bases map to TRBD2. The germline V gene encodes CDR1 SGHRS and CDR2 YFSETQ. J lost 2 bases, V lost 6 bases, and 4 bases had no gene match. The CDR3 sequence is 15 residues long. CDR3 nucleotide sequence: TGCGCCAGCACCGCGGGACTAGCGGGGCAAGAGACCCAGTACTTC. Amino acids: CASTAGLAGQETQYF.

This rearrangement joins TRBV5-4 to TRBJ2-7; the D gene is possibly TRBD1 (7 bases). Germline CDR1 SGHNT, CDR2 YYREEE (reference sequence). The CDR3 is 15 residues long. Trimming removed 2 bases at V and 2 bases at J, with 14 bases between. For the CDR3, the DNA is TGTGCCAGCAGCTTTGGAGGGGGCACCGCCTACGAGCAGTACTTC. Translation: CASSFGGGTAYEQYF.

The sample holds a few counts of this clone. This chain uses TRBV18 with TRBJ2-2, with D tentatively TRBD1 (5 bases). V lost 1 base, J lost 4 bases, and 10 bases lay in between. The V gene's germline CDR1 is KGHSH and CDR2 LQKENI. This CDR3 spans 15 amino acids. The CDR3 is CASSPLVTGTGELFF. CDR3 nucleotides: TGTGCCAGCTCACCACTCGTTACAGGCACCGGGGAGCTGTTTTTT.

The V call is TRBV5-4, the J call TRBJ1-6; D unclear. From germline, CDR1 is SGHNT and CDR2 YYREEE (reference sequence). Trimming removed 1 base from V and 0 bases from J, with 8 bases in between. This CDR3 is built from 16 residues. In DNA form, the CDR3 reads TGTGCCAGCAGCTTGAGTTTGAGCTCCTATAATTCACCCCTCCACTTT. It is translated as CASSLSLSSYNSPLHF.

Here the CDR3 DNA reads TGCGCCAGCAGCTTGTTGGCGGGGGGGGCCAATGAGCAGTTCTTC. Protein: CASSLLAGGANEQFF. This rearrangement joins TRBV5-1 to TRBJ2-1, with 9 bases identical to TRBD2. CDR3 length: 15 residues. CDR1 and CDR2 from the germline V gene are SGHRS and YFSETQ. V lost 1 base, J lost 6 bases, and 5 bases stayed unmatched. Looking up the rest from reference TRBV5-1 and TRBJ2-1 gives the full variable domain: KAGVTQTPRYLIKTRGQQVTLSCSPISGHRSVSWYQQTPGQGLQFLFEYFSETQRNKGNFPGRFSGRQFSNSRSEMNVSTLELGDSALYLCASSLLAGGANEQFFGPGTRLTVL.

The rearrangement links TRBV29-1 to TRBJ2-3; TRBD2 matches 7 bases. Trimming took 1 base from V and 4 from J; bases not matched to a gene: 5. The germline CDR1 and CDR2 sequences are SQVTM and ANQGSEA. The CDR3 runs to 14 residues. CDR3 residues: CSVEGGRGADTQYF. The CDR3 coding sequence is TGCAGCGTTGAAGGGGGGAGGGGTGCAGATACGCAGTATTTT.

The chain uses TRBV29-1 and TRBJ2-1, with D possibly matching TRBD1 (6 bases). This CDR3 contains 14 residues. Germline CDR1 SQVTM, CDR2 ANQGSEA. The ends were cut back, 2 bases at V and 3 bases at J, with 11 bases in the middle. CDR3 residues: CSVELRGFYNEQFF. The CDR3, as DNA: TGCAGCGTTGAATTGAGGGGGTTCTACAATGAGCAGTTCTTC.

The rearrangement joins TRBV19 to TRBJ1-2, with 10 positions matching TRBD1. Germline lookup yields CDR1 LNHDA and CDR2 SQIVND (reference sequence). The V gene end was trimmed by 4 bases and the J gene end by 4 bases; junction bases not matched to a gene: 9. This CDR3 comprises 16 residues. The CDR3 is CASSTTTGGVAYGYTF. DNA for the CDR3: TGTGCCAGTAGTACCACGACAGGGGGCGTCGCCTATGGCTACACCTTC. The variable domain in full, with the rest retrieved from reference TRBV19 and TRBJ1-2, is DGGITQSPKYLFRKEGQNVTLSCEQNLNHDAMYWYRQDPGQGLRLIYYSQIVNDFQKGDIAEGYSVSREKKESFPLTVTSAQKNPTAFYLCASSTTTGGVAYGYTFGSGTRLTVV.

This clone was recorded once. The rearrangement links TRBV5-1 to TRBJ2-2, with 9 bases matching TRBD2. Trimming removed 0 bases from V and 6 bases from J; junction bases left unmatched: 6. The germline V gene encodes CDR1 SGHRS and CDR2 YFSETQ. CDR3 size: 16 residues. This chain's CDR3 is CASSLDSGGKSGELFF. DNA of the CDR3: TGCGCCAGCAGCTTGGACAGCGGGGGGAAGTCCGGGGAGCTGTTTTTT. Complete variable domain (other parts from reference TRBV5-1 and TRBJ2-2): KAGVTQTPRYLIKTRGQQVTLSCSPISGHRSVSWYQQTPGQGLQFLFEYFSETQRNKGNFPGRFSGRQFSNSRSEMNVSTLELGDSALYLCASSLDSGGKSGELFFGEGSRLTVL.

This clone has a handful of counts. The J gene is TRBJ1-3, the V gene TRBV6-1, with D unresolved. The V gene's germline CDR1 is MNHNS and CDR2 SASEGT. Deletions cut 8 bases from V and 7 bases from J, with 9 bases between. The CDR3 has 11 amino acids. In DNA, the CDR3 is TGTGCCAGCGCACGGTCGAACACCATATATTTT. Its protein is CASARSNTIYF.

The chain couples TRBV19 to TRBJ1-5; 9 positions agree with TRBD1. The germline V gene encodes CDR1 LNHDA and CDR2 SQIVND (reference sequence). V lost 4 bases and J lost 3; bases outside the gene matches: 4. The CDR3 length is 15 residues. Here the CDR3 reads CASSSGDRVNQPQHF. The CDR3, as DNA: TGTGCCAGTAGTAGCGGGGACAGGGTCAATCAGCCCCAGCATTTT. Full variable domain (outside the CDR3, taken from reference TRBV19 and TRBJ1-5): DGGITQSPKYLFRKEGQNVTLSCEQNLNHDAMYWYRQDPGQGLRLIYYSQIVNDFQKGDIAEGYSVSREKKESFPLTVTSAQKNPTAFYLCASSSGDRVNQPQHFGDGTRLSIL.